This entry lists 11 T cell receptor beta chains sequenced from one sample in a study of response to subunit inactivated influenza vaccine. TCRdb reanalysed the RT-PCR reads using MiXCR and keeps one entry per CDR3 protein. The sample comprises hundreds of thousands of distinct CDR3 sequences, about 25% of which are singletons, and approximately 1.9% rests with the top ten. The sequencing here drew on CD4+ T cells sorted from PBMCs, taken roughly 5 days after vaccination. The source of these receptors is a man aged 45-65 years who received an inactivated influenza vaccine.

This clonotype was seen many times. CDR3 residues: CASSTGQNTEAFF. The CDR3 DNA reads as TGTGCCAGTAGCACCGGACAGAACACTGAAGCTTTCTTT. The genes are TRBV19 and TRBJ1-1; D is possibly TRBD1 (5 bases). V was trimmed by 6 bases and J by 1 base, leaving 9 bases between them. CDR3 size: 13 residues. The germline V gene encodes CDR1 LNHDA and CDR2 SQIVND (reference sequence).

This clonotype has only a few counts. V usage is TRBV5-1 and J usage is TRBJ2-7, with a tentative D call TRBD2 (7 bases). The germline V gene encodes CDR1 SGHRS and CDR2 YFSETQ. This CDR3 comprises 15 residues. V was shortened by 0 bases and J by 0 bases, with 10 bases between the two germline ends. CDR3 DNA sequence: TGCGCCAGCAGCTTGGGGGGGGGCCCCTCCTACGAGCAGTACTTC. This encodes CASSLGGGPSYEQYF.

This clonotype was counted between two and nine times. The chain couples TRBV5-1 to TRBJ2-5; D gene unclear. The CDR3 has 15 amino acids. The V gene's germline CDR1 is SGHRS and CDR2 YFSETQ. Trimming pared 1 base from V and 2 bases from J, leaving 12 bases between. Here the CDR3 reads CASSLQAQPQETQYF. Written as DNA, the CDR3 is TGCGCCAGCAGCTTGCAGGCACAGCCTCAAGAGACCCAGTACTTC.

This chain connects TRBV20-1 to TRBJ1-5, with 9 bases matching TRBD1. Germline V gene lookup returns CDR1 DFQATT and CDR2 SNEGSKA (reference sequence). V lost 6 bases, J lost 4 bases, and 10 bases stayed unmatched. CDR3 length equals 15 residues. CDR3 coding DNA: TGCAGTGCCCCGTCGGGGACAGGGCTAAATCAGCCCCAGCATTTT. Its protein is CSAPSGTGLNQPQHF.

The chain uses TRBV9 and TRBJ2-3; 9 bases match TRBD2. With 3 bases clipped from V and 3 bases from J, the junction kept 8 bases outside the gene matches. This CDR3 comprises 16 residues. Germline CDR1 and CDR2: SGDLS and YYNGEE. CDR3 loop: CASSAVAGGLTDTQYF. CDR3 in DNA: TGTGCCAGCAGCGCAGTGGCGGGAGGGCTGACAGATACGCAGTATTTT.

The sample holds a few counts of this clonotype. The chain couples TRBV12-3 or TRBV12-4 to TRBJ2-1; TRBD1 might be the D (6 bases). V shed 4 bases and J shed 9 bases, with 13 bases lying between them. The CDR3 loop spans 13 amino acids. The CDR3 DNA sequence: TGTGCCAGCAGTTCCCTTCTAGGGGGTGAGCAGTTCTTC. This gives the protein CASSSLLGGEQFF.

This clonotype was observed a handful of times. The chain combines TRBV20-1 with TRBJ2-3; D unresolved. Between the trimmed V and J ends, which lost 4 bases and 3 bases, there was a span of 5 bases. The CDR3 sequence is 11 residues long. Germline CDR1 and CDR2: DFQATT and SNEGSKA (reference sequence). CDR3 protein: CSAKGTDTQYF. The CDR3 DNA is TGCAGTGCTAAGGGAACAGATACGCAGTATTTT.

The chain carries TRBV28 and TRBJ2-4; 7 positions agree with TRBD1. In germline, CDR1 is MDHEN, CDR2 SYDVKM. V was pared by 10 bases and J by 0 bases, with 15 bases of the junction left unmatched. The length of the CDR3 is 17 residues. The CDR3 region has the DNA TGTGCCACACGGGGACAGTCAATCAATCTAGCCAAAAACATTCAGTACTTC. This sequence encodes CATRGQSINLAKNIQYF.

The genes are TRBV5-1 and TRBJ2-7; the D call may be TRBD1 or TRBD2 (5 bases each). This CDR3 is built from 13 residues. V was clipped by 4 bases and J by 6 bases, with 14 bases between them. Germline-derived CDR1 and CDR2 are SGHRS and YFSETQ. CDR3 in amino acids: CASSKGRHIEQYF. The CDR3 coding sequence is TGCGCCAGCAGCAAGGGACGGCACATCGAGCAGTACTTC. The full variable domain, in which reference TRBV5-1 and TRBJ2-7 provide the parts outside the CDR3, is KAGVTQTPRYLIKTRGQQVTLSCSPISGHRSVSWYQQTPGQGLQFLFEYFSETQRNKGNFPGRFSGRQFSNSRSEMNVSTLELGDSALYLCASSKGRHIEQYFGPGTRLTVT.

The chain uses TRBV4-2 and TRBJ2-2; D is unclear. The V and J ends lost 7 bases and 7 bases respectively, with 19 bases between them. This CDR3 has 15 residues. Per germline, CDR1 LGHNA and CDR2 YNFKEQ. CDR3 residues: CASNSGPRSIGELFF. CDR3 nucleotides: TGTGCCAGCAACTCCGGGCCAAGATCTATCGGGGAGCTGTTTTTT.

This clonotype was seen a handful of times. V usage is TRBV5-4 and J usage is TRBJ2-7; D might be TRBD1 (5 bases). V gave up 4 bases and J gave up 4 bases, with 15 bases separating them. The germline V gene has CDR1 SGHNT and CDR2 YYREEE (reference sequence). CDR3 length equals 14 residues. The CDR3 DNA reads as TGTGCCAGCAGCGCCGCAGGGAAACCGTACGAGCAGTACTTC. Its translation is CASSAAGKPYEQYF. Based on the CDR3 plus reference TRBV5-4 and TRBJ2-7, the full variable domain is ETGVTQSPTHLIKTRGQQVTLRCSSQSGHNTVSWYQQALGQGPQFIFQYYREEENGRGNFPPRFSGLQFPNYSSELNVNALELDDSALYLCASSAAGKPYEQYFGPGTRLTVT.